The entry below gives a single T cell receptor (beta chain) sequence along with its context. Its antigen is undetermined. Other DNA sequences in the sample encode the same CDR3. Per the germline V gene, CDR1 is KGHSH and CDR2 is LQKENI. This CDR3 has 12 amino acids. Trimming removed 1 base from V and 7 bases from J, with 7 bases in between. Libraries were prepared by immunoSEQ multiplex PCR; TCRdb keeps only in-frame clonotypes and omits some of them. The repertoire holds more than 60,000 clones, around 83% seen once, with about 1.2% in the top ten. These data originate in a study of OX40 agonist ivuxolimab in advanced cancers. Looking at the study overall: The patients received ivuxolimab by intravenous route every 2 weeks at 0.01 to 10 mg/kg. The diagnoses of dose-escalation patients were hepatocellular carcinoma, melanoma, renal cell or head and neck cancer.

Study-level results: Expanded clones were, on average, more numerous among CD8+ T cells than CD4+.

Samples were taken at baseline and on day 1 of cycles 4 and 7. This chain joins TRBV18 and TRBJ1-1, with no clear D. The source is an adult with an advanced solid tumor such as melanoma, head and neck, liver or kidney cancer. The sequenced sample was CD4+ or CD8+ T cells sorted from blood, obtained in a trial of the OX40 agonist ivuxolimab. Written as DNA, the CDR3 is TGTGCCAGCTCACCACGGACGGGTGAAGCTTTCTTT. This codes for CASSPRTGEAFF.